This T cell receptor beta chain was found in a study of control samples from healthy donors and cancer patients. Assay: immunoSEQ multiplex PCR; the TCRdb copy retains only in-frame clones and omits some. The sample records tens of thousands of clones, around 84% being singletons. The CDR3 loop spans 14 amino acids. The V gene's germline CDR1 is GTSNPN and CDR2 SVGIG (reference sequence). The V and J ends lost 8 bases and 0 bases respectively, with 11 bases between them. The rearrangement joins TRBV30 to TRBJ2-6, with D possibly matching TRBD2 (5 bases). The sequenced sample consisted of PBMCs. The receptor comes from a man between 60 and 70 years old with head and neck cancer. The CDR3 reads CARQSGSGANVLTF. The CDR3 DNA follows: TGTGCCAGACAAAGCGGCTCTGGGGCCAACGTCCTGACTTTC.